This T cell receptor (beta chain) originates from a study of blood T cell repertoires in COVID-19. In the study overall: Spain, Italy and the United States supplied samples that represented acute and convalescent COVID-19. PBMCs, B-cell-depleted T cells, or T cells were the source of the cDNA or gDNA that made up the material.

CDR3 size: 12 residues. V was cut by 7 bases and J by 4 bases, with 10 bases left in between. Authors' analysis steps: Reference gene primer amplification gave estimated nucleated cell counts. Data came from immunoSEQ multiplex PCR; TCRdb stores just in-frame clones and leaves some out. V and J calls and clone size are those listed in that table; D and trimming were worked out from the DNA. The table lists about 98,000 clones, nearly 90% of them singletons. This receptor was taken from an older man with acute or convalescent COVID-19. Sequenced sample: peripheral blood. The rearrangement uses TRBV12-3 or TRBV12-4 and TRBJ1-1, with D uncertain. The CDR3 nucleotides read TGTGCCAGCAACCTAGGTAGCACTGAAGCTTTCTTT. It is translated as CASNLGSTEAFF.